The clone carrying this T cell receptor (beta chain) was counted at least ten times. These data come from a study of glioma-infiltrating T cells. Across the study: Glioblastomas were WHO grade IV, sampled at first diagnosis; low-grade were grade II.

The iRepertoire nested amplicon-rescue multiplex PCR amplified TCR alpha and beta CDR3s from RNA. From the multiplex PCR reads, TCRdb called clonotypes with MiXCR, one entry per CDR3 protein. The repertoire includes about 400,000 distinct CDR3 sequences, 41% of them detected once, and 9.5% to 15% sits in the top ten. Germline V gene data show CDR1 as DFQATT and CDR2 as SNEGSKA (reference sequence). CDR3 size: 14 residues. The V gene end was trimmed by 4 bases and the J gene end by 6 bases; junction bases not matched to a gene: 9. Material for sequencing was glioma tissue, nonneoplastic brain tissue, or PBMCs (not recorded which). The rearrangement links TRBV20-1 to TRBJ2-1; 7 nucleotides agree with TRBD2. The origin of this receptor is a human donor with low-grade glioma or glioblastoma, undergoing nonglioma brain surgery, or in good health (not recorded which). The CDR3 nucleotides are TGCAGTGCTACCCTCCGGGACTACGCCAATGAGCAGTTCTTC. Amino acids: CSATLRDYANEQFF.